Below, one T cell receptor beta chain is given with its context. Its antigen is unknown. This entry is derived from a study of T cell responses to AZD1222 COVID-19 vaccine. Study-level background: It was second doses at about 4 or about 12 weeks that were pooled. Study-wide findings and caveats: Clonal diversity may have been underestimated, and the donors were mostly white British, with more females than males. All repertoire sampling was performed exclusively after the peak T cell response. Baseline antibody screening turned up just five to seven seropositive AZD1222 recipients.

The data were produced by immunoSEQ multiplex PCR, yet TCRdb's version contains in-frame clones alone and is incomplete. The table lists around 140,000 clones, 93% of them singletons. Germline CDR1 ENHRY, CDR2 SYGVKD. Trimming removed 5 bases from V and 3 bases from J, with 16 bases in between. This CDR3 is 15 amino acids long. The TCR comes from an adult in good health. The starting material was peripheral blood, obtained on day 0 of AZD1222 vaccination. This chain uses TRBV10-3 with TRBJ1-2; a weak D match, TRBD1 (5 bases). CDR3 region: CAISLGGGGDYGYTF. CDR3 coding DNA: TGTGCCATCAGTCTGGGAGGCGGAGGGGACTATGGCTACACCTTC.